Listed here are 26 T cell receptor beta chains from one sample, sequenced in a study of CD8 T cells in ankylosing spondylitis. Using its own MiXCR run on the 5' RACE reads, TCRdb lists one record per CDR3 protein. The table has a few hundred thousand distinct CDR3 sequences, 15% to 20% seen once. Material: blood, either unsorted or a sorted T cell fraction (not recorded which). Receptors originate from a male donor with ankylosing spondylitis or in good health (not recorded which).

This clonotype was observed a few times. CDR3 nucleotide sequence: TGCGCCAGCAGCCCGGGACAGGCGGGAACTGAAGCTTTCTTT. Encoded protein: CASSPGQAGTEAFF. V gene TRBV4-1 combines with J gene TRBJ1-1, with 8 bases identical to TRBD1. CDR3 length: 14 amino acids. Germline values: CDR1 MGHRA, CDR2 YSYEKL. The junction had 6 bases not matched to a gene; V was cut back by 4 bases and J by 5 bases.

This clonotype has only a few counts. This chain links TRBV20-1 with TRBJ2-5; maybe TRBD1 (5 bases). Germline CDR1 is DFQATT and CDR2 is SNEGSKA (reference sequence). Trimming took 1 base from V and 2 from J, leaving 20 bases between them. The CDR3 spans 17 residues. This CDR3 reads CSARVGRRVLRQETQYF. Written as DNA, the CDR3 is TGCAGTGCTAGAGTCGGGCGCAGGGTACTCCGACAAGAGACCCAGTACTTC.

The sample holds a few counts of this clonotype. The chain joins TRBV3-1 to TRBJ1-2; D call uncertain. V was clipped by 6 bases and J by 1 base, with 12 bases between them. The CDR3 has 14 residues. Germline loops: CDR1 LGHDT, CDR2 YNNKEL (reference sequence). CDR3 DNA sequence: TGTGCCAGCAGTCACAGAACGAATAACTATGGCTACACCTTC. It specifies CASSHRTNNYGYTF.

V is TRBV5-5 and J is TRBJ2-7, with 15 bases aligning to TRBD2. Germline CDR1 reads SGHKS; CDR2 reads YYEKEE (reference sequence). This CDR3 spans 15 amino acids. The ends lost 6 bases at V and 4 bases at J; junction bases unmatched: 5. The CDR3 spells CASNHGTSGRYEQYF. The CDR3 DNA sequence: TGTGCCAGCAACCATGGGACTAGCGGGAGGTACGAGCAGTACTTC.

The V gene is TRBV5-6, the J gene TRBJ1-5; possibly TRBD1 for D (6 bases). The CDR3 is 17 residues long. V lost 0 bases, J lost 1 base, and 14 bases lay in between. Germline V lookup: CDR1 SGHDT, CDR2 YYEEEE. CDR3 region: CASSLEGSRGSNQPQHF. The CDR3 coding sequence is TGTGCCAGCAGCTTGGAAGGGTCCAGGGGAAGCAATCAGCCCCAGCATTTT.

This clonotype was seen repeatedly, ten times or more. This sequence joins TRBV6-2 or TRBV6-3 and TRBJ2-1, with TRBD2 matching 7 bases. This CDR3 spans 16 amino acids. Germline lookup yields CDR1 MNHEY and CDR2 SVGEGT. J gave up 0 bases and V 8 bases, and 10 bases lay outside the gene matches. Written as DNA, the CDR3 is TGTGCCAGCCGAGTTCTAGCGGAAAGCTCCTACAATGAGCAGTTCTTC. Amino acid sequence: CASRVLAESSYNEQFF.

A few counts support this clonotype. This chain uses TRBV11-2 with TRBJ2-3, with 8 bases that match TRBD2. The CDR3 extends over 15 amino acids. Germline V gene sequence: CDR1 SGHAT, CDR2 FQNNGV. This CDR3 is CASQGLVWSSDTQYF. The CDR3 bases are TGTGCTTCCCAGGGACTAGTTTGGAGTTCAGATACGCAGTATTTT.

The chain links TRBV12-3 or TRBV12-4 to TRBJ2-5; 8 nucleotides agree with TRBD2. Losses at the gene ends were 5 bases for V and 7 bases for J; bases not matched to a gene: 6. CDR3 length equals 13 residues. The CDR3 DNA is TGTGCCAGCAGTCCGGGACTAGATGGGACCCAGTACTTC. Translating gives CASSPGLDGTQYF.

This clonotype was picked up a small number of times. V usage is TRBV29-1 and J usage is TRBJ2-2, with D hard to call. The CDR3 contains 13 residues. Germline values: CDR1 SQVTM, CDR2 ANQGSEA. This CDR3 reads CTVEDGNTGELFF. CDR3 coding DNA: TGCACTGTAGAAGACGGCAACACCGGGGAGCTGTTTTTT.

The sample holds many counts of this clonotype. CDR3 residues: CSVERPSGSRTYNEQFF. CDR3 DNA sequence: TGCAGCGTTGAAAGGCCTAGCGGGAGTAGGACCTACAATGAGCAGTTCTTC. This chain links TRBV29-1 with TRBJ2-1; 10 nucleotides match TRBD2. The CDR3 contains 17 residues. The ends lost 2 bases at V and 2 bases at J; junction bases unmatched: 9. CDR1 and CDR2 from the germline V gene are SQVTM and ANQGSEA.

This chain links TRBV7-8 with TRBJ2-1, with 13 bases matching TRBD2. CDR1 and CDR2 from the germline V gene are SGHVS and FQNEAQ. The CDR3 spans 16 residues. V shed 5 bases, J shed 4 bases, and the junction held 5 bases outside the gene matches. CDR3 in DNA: TGTGCCAGCAGCCCGGGACTAGCGGGACCATACAATGAGCAGTTCTTC. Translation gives CASSPGLAGPYNEQFF. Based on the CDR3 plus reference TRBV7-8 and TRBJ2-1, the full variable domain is GAGVSQSPRYKVAKRGQDVALRCDPISGHVSLFWYQQALGQGPEFLTYFQNEAQLDKSGLPSDRFFAERPEGSVSTLKIQRTQQEDSAVYLCASSPGLAGPYNEQFFGPGTRLTVL.

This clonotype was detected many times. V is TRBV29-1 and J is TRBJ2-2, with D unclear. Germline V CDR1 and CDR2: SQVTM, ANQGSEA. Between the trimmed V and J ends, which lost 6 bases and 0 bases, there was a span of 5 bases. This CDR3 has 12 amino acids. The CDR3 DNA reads TGCAGCGTCTACACGAACACCGGGGAGCTGTTTTTT. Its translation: CSVYTNTGELFF.

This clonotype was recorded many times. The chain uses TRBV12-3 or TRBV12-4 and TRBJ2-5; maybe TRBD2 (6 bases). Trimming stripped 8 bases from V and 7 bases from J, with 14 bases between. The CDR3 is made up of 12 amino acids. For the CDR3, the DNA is TGTGCCAGCTCCGGGAGCCCCGGGACCCAGTACTTC. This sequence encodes CASSGSPGTQYF.

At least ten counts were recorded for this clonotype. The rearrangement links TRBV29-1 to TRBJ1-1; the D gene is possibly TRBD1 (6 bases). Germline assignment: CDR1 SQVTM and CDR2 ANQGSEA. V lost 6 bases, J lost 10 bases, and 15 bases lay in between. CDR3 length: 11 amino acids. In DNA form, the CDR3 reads TGCAGCGTGGGAAGGGGGAATGGAGCTTTCTTT. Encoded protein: CSVGRGNGAFF.

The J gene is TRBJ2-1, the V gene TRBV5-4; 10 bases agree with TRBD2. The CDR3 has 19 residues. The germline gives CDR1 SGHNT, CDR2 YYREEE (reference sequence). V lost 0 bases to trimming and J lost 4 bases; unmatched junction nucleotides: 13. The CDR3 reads CASSLAGRASGSGYNEQFF. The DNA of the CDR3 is TGTGCCAGCAGCTTGGCCGGCAGGGCTAGCGGGAGTGGTTACAATGAGCAGTTCTTC.

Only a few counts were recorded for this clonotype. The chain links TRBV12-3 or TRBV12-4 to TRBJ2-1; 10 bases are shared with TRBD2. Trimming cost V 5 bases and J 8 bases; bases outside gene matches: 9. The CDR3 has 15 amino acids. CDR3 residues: CASSRLAGDPDEQFF. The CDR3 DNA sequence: TGTGCCAGCAGTCGCCTAGCGGGAGATCCCGATGAGCAGTTCTTC.

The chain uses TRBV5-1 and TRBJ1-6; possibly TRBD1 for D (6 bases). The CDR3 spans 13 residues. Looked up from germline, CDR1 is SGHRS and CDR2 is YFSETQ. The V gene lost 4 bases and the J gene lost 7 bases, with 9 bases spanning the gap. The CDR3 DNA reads TGCGCCAGCAGCAGACAGGAAAATTCACCCCTCCACTTT. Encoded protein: CASSRQENSPLHF.

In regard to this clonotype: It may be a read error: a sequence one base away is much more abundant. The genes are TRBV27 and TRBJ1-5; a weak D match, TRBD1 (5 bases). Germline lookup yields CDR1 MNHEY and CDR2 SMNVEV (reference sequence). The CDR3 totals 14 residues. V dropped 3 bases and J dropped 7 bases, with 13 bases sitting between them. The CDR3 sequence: CASSFGGKKQPQHF. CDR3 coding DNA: TGTGCCAGCAGTTTTGGGGGGAAGAAACAGCCCCAGCATTTT.

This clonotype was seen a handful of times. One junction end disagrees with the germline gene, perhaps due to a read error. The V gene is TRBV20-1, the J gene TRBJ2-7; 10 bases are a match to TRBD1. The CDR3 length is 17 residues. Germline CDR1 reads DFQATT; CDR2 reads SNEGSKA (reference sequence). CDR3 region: CCASRLSGDRGMYEQYF. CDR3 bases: TGCTGTGCTAGTCGACTCTCGGGGGACAGGGGCATGTACGAGCAGTACTTC.

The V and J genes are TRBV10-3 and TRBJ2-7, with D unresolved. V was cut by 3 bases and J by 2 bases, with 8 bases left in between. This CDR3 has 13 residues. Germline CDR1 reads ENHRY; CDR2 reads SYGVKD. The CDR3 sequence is CAISDRVTYEQYF. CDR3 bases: TGTGCCATCAGTGATCGGGTCACCTACGAGCAGTACTTC.

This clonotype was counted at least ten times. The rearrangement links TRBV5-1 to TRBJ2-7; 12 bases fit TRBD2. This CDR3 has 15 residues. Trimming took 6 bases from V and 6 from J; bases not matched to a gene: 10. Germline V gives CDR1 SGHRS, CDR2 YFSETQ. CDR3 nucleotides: TGCGCCAGCAAACTAGCGGGAGGCCCCCTTTCCGAGCAGTACTTC. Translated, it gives CASKLAGGPLSEQYF. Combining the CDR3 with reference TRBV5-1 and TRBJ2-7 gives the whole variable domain KAGVTQTPRYLIKTRGQQVTLSCSPISGHRSVSWYQQTPGQGLQFLFEYFSETQRNKGNFPGRFSGRQFSNSRSEMNVSTLELGDSALYLCASKLAGGPLSEQYFGPGTRLTVT.

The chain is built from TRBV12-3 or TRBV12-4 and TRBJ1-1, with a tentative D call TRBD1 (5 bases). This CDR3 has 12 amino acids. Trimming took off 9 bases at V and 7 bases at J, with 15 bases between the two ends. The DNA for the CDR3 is TGTGCCAGTATCCGAGGGCAGGGTGAAGCTTTCTTT. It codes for CASIRGQGEAFF.

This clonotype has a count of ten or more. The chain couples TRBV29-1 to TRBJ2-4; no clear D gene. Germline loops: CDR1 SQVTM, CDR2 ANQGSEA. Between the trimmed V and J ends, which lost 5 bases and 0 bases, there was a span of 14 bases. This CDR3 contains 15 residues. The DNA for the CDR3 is TGCAGCGTTACTACAACCAAACTAGCCAAAAACATTCAGTACTTC. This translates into CSVTTTKLAKNIQYF.

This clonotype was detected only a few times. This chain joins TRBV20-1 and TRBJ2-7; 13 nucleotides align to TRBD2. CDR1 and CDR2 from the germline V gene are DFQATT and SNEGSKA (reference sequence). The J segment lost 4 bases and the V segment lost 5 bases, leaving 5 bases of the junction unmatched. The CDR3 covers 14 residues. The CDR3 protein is CSALGLAGRYEQYF. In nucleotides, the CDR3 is TGCAGTGCTTTGGGACTAGCGGGACGGTACGAGCAGTACTTC.

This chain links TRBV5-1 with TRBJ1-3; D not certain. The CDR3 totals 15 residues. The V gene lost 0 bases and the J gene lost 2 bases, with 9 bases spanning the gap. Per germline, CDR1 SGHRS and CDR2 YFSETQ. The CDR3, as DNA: TGCGCCAGCAGCTTGGGACCCCTCACTGGAAACACCATATATTTT. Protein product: CASSLGPLTGNTIYF.

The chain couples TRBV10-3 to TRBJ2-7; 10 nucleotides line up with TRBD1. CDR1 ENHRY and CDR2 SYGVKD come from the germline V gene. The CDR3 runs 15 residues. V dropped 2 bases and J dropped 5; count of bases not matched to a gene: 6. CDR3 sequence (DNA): TGTGCCATCAGTGAGCCGGACAGGGGGATCAACGAGCAGTACTTC. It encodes CAISEPDRGINEQYF.